This T cell receptor (beta chain) was identified during a study of control samples from healthy donors and cancer patients. Germline V lookup: CDR1 SQVTM, CDR2 ANQGSEA. The V gene lost 8 bases and the J gene lost 3 bases, with 7 bases spanning the gap. The CDR3 is made up of 10 amino acids. TCRdb's table, derived via immunoSEQ multiplex PCR, lists solely in-frame clones and lacks some. The table records approximately 160,000 clones, 94% of them present only once. The sequence was collected from a woman in her late teens or twenties in good health. The sample taken for sequencing was blood. V and J are TRBV29-1 and TRBJ2-5; the D is unclear. CDR3 sequence reads: CSIYKETQYF. The CDR3 DNA reads as TGCAGCATATACAAAGAGACCCAGTACTTC.